The 18 T cell receptor beta chains listed next were all sequenced from one sample in a study of blood T cell repertoires in COVID-19. Sequencing was performed with immunoSEQ multiplex PCR; in TCRdb, only in-frame clones are kept and a portion is missing. The sample consists of roughly 200,000 clones, around 82% of them appearing once. Sequencing used PBMCs or T cells enriched from blood (not recorded which). The receptor set was obtained from a woman in her fifties or sixties with acute COVID-19.

This clone was found a few times. The chain couples TRBV5-4 to TRBJ1-1; D ambiguous. Trimming stripped 9 bases from V and 4 bases from J, with 16 bases between. Germline assignment: CDR1 SGHNT and CDR2 YYREEE (reference sequence). This CDR3 region has 13 residues. This CDR3 reads CATEGQEGTEAFF. The CDR3 DNA reads as TGTGCCACCGAGGGTCAAGAGGGCACTGAAGCTTTCTTT.

The J gene is TRBJ1-4, the V gene TRBV19; no clear D. With 0 bases removed from V and 10 bases from J, the gap between germline ends came to 12 bases. The CDR3 has 14 amino acids. Germline loops: CDR1 LNHDA, CDR2 SQIVND (reference sequence). CDR3 residues: CASSIDQPSGKLFF. CDR3 coding DNA: TGTGCCAGTAGTATAGACCAGCCATCGGGAAAACTGTTTTTT.

This clone showed up just once. The genes are TRBV28 and TRBJ2-7; weak D call: TRBD1 (5 bases). The CDR3 totals 12 residues. Trimming removed 8 bases at V and 6 bases at J, with 14 bases between. CDR1 is MDHEN, CDR2 SYDVKM, per germline. CDR3 nucleotides: TGTGCCAGCCAAAACCCAGGGCTCGAGCAGTACGTC. Residues: CASQNPGLEQYV.

This rearrangement joins TRBV19 to TRBJ1-3; D perhaps matches TRBD1 (6 bases). This CDR3 spans 16 amino acids. CDR1 and CDR2 (germline): LNHDA, SQIVND (reference sequence). V shed 7 bases and J shed 3 bases, with 19 bases lying between them. The DNA for the CDR3 is TGTGCCAGTACCACTCTCCAGGGCAGGGGTGGAAACACCATATATTTT. Protein: CASTTLQGRGGNTIYF.

V is TRBV5-1 and J is TRBJ1-2, with no clear D. In germline, CDR1 is SGHRS, CDR2 YFSETQ. The CDR3 length is 14 residues. The germline V and J ends were trimmed by 1 base and 3 bases, with 10 bases remaining between them. As DNA, the CDR3 is TGCGCCAGCAGCTTGCCCGGGGTCGACTATGGCTACACCTTC. Its protein product is CASSLPGVDYGYTF.

The chain uses TRBV10-1 and TRBJ2-3; D remains unclear. The CDR3 contains 16 residues. V was pared by 2 bases and J by 2 bases, with 14 bases between. The germline CDR1 and CDR2 sequences are WNHNN and SYGVQD (reference sequence). The CDR3 here is CASSESKRGDTDTQYF. Written as DNA, the CDR3 is TGCGCCAGCAGTGAGAGTAAGAGAGGAGACACAGATACGCAGTATTTT.

The J gene is TRBJ1-2, the V gene TRBV11-2; D not certain. The ends were cut back, 4 bases at V and 8 bases at J, with 14 bases in the middle. The length of the CDR3 is 13 residues. In germline, CDR1 is SGHAT, CDR2 FQNNGV. The CDR3 spells CASSSPLGGGYTF. CDR3 bases: TGTGCCAGCAGCTCACCCTTGGGAGGAGGCTACACCTTC.

This clone is a singleton in its sample. For the CDR3, the DNA is TGTGCCAGCAGCTCTAGAGTCCGGTCAGCCTACGAGCAGTACTTC. Protein sequence: CASSSRVRSAYEQYF. V gene TRBV7-2 combines with J gene TRBJ2-7; D is unclear. Germline CDR1 and CDR2: SGHTA and FQGNSA. The CDR3 runs to 15 residues. V shed 4 bases and J shed 2 bases, with 15 bases lying between them. The full variable domain, completed using reference TRBV7-2 and TRBJ2-7, is GAGVSQSPSNKVTEKGKDVELRCDPISGHTALYWYRQSLGQGLEFLIYFQGNSAPDKSGLPSDRFSAERTGGSVSTLTIQRTQQEDSAVYLCASSSRVRSAYEQYFGPGTRLTVT.

The gene calls are TRBV2 and TRBJ1-2; D gene unclear. Germline V CDR1 and CDR2: SNHLY, FYNNEI. Trimming stripped 5 bases from V and 0 bases from J, with 13 bases between. The CDR3 loop spans 15 amino acids. The CDR3 is CASSLIQHANYGYTF. The CDR3 DNA is TGTGCCAGCAGTTTAATACAGCACGCTAACTATGGCTACACCTTC.

This clone was observed a handful of times. The CDR3: CASSQESVAGTDTQYF. The CDR3 DNA sequence: TGCGCCAGCAGCCAAGAGTCAGTCGCTGGCACAGATACGCAGTATTTT. V gene TRBV4-3 combines with J gene TRBJ2-3; D call uncertain. This CDR3 is built from 16 residues. With 0 bases removed from V and 1 base from J, the gap between germline ends came to 11 bases. The V gene's germline CDR1 is LGHNA and CDR2 YSLEER.

The rearrangement uses TRBV19 and TRBJ1-2; no reliable D call. The CDR3 is made up of 16 amino acids. Germline CDR1 LNHDA, CDR2 SQIVND (reference sequence). Trimming cost V 4 bases and J 4 bases, with 19 bases left between them. The CDR3: CASSTGRMASGYGYTF. CDR3 DNA sequence: TGTGCCAGTAGTACAGGCCGGATGGCCTCAGGCTATGGCTACACCTTC.

The chain carries TRBV19 and TRBJ1-2; perhaps TRBD1 as D (5 bases). The CDR3 consists of 16 residues. The V and J ends lost 4 bases and 4 bases respectively, with 19 bases between them. The germline V gene encodes CDR1 LNHDA and CDR2 SQIVND (reference sequence). This chain's CDR3 is CASSTRGTPGSYGYTF. The DNA of the CDR3 is TGTGCCAGTAGTACCCGAGGGACTCCCGGCAGCTATGGCTACACCTTC.

This chain uses TRBV4-3 with TRBJ2-1; 9 bases line up with TRBD2. CDR3 size: 17 residues. Germline-derived CDR1 and CDR2 are LGHNA and YSLEER. V trimming: 0 bases; J trimming: 7 bases; junction bases outside the gene matches: 10. In DNA, the CDR3 is TGCGCCAGCAGCCAAGATCTTATGGCTAGCGGGACAAATGAGCAGTTCTTC. It yields the protein CASSQDLMASGTNEQFF.

This chain uses TRBV29-1 with TRBJ1-1, with D possibly matching TRBD1 (5 bases). CDR3 size: 13 residues. Germline V gene sequence: CDR1 SQVTM, CDR2 ANQGSEA. V was pared by 5 bases and J by 3 bases, with 13 bases between. The CDR3 nucleotides are TGCAGCGTTCAAAGGGGAGGGTACACTGAAGCTTTCTTT. The encoded protein is CSVQRGGYTEAFF.

This clone was observed once. This sequence joins TRBV5-5 and TRBJ2-7; D is ambiguous. The V end lost 4 bases, the J end lost 0 bases, and 11 bases lay between the germline ends. Germline values: CDR1 SGHKS, CDR2 YYEKEE (reference sequence). The CDR3 has 14 residues. The CDR3 loop reads CASSERRHSYEQYV. CDR3 DNA: TGTGCCAGCAGCGAGCGCCGTCACTCCTACGAGCAGTACGTC.

The V and J genes are TRBV7-9 and TRBJ2-2; 9 bases are a match to TRBD1. Per the germline V gene, CDR1 is SEHNR and CDR2 is FQNEAQ (reference sequence). Germline trimming cut 6 bases from V and 3 bases from J; bases unmatched to any gene: 5. The CDR3 totals 15 residues. The CDR3 spells CASRLGQGHTGELFF. CDR3 DNA sequence: TGTGCCAGCAGACTCGGACAGGGGCACACCGGGGAGCTGTTTTTT.

This chain connects TRBV19 to TRBJ1-3; D unclear. The germline V gene encodes CDR1 LNHDA and CDR2 SQIVND (reference sequence). This CDR3 region has 14 residues. Trimming pared 2 bases from V and 4 bases from J, leaving 9 bases between. The DNA of the CDR3 is TGTGCCAGTAGTATATCCGGAGGCGGAAACACCATATATTTT. As protein: CASSISGGGNTIYF.

This rearrangement joins TRBV30 to TRBJ1-6, with D unclear. Germline V lookup: CDR1 GTSNPN, CDR2 SVGIG (reference sequence). V was cut by 1 base and J by 7 bases, with 8 bases left in between. The CDR3 extends over 13 amino acids. CDR3 coding DNA: TGTGCCTGGAGTGAGGGAGGGAATTCACCCCTCCACTTT. As protein: CAWSEGGNSPLHF.